One and the same sample provided the 31 T cell receptor beta chains below, sequenced in a study of CXCR3-negative and CXCR3-positive naive CD8 T cells. The study made its TRB cDNA libraries by 5' RACE, adding UMI labels. Using the 5' RACE reads, TCRdb records one entry per CDR3 protein without DNA. The table lists 45,000 to 65,000 distinct CDR3 sequences. Sequencing input: naive CXCR3- CD8+ T cells from blood. Subset denoted: CD45RO-CCR7+CD27+CD95- naive CD8+ T cells lacking CXCR3 (TNR3-). Every receptor here comes from a human donor in good health. Some clones in this sample may be carry-over from other donors' samples.

J is TRBJ2-7 and V is TRBV6-6; no DNA is available, so the TRBD1 call from TCRdb remains unchecked. The CDR3 extends over 11 amino acids. CDR1 and CDR2 from the germline V gene are MNHNY and SVGAGI (reference sequence). The CDR3 sequence is CASSSWAEQYF.

The chain carries TRBV25-1 and TRBJ2-1; lacking DNA, the TRBD1 call made by TCRdb goes unchecked. The CDR3 sequence is 14 residues long. From germline, CDR1 is MGHDK and CDR2 SYGVNS. The CDR3 loop is CASSEFWGPNEQFF.

This chain connects TRBV7-8 to TRBJ2-1. Germline V CDR1 and CDR2: SGHVS, FQNEAQ. This CDR3 has 15 residues. CDR3 protein: CASSQDGVAYNEQFF.

The V gene is TRBV29-1, the J gene TRBJ2-2. The CDR3 is made up of 14 amino acids. Germline V gives CDR1 SQVTM, CDR2 ANQGSEA. The CDR3 loop is CSVEDPNGTGELFF.

The V gene is TRBV5-1, the J gene TRBJ2-7; TCRdb names TRBD1, which stays unverified in the absence of DNA. The germline CDR1 and CDR2 sequences are SGHRS and YFSETQ. The CDR3 runs 15 residues. CDR3 residues: CASSAGHQSSYEQYF.

J is TRBJ2-7 and V is TRBV29-1; lacking DNA, the TRBD1 call made by TCRdb goes unchecked. This CDR3 spans 14 amino acids. From germline, CDR1 is SQVTM and CDR2 ANQGSEA. This CDR3 is CSVGGQGQPYEQYF.

The chain links TRBV13 to TRBJ2-2; with no DNA, the TCRdb D assignment of TRBD2 cannot be verified. The germline CDR1 and CDR2 sequences are PRHDT and FYEKMQ (reference sequence). The CDR3 is 17 residues long. The CDR3 sequence: CASSLTSGFYSTGELFF.

The gene calls are TRBV28 and TRBJ2-2; TCRdb returns TRBD1, unconfirmable since there is no DNA. Looked up from germline, CDR1 is MDHEN and CDR2 is SYDVKM. CDR3 length: 18 amino acids. CDR3 loop: CASSPRGWQGADTGELFF.

The chain employs TRBV28 and TRBJ2-1; there is no DNA to check the TCRdb D call of TRBD2. Looked up from germline, CDR1 is MDHEN and CDR2 is SYDVKM. The CDR3 runs to 15 residues. This chain's CDR3 is CASSSDFGLVHEQFF.

The V call is TRBV28, the J call TRBJ2-3; TCRdb's assignment of TRBD1 cannot be checked, as there is no DNA. The germline CDR1 and CDR2 sequences are MDHEN and SYDVKM. This CDR3 is 12 amino acids long. Here the CDR3 reads CASSRGTDTQYF. The variable domain in full, completed from reference TRBV28 and TRBJ2-3, reads DVKVTQSSRYLVKRTGEKVFLECVQDMDHENMFWYRQDPGLGLRLIYFSYDVKMKEKGDIPEGYSVSREKKERFSLILESASTNQTSMYLCASSRGTDTQYFGPGTRLTVL.

This sequence joins TRBV7-2 and TRBJ2-7; TCRdb gives TRBD2 as the D gene, but with no DNA this cannot be confirmed. This CDR3 is built from 20 residues. Germline assignment: CDR1 SGHTA and CDR2 FQGNSA. This CDR3 is CASSPAFALGGPIFSYEQYF.

This chain uses TRBV9 with TRBJ1-3. This CDR3 spans 15 amino acids. CDR1 and CDR2 (germline): SGDLS, YYNGEE. CDR3 region: CASSVGPSSGNTIYF. The entire variable domain, with the rest obtained from reference TRBV9 and TRBJ1-3, is as follows: DSGVTQTPKHLITATGQRVTLRCSPRSGDLSVYWYQQSLDQGLQFLIQYYNGEERAKGNILERFSAQQFPDLHSELNLSSLELGDSALYFCASSVGPSSGNTIYFGEGSWLTVV.

The V gene is TRBV5-1, the J gene TRBJ2-7; TCRdb proposes TRBD2, but this gene call is untestable without DNA. This CDR3 has 13 amino acids. Germline lookup yields CDR1 SGHRS and CDR2 YFSETQ. The CDR3 protein is CASSQREWHEQYF.

This chain's CDR3 is CSTKAQGYTEAFF. The chain links TRBV29-1 to TRBJ1-1. Germline assignment: CDR1 SQVTM and CDR2 ANQGSEA. The CDR3 is made up of 13 amino acids.

This chain joins TRBV12-3 or TRBV12-4 and TRBJ1-1; checking the TCRdb D call of TRBD1 is not possible without DNA. The CDR3 consists of 15 residues. CDR3 in amino acids: CASSSTVISNTEAFF.

The gene calls are TRBV28 and TRBJ2-7; TCRdb outputs TRBD2, but without DNA this stays unchecked. The germline CDR1 and CDR2 sequences are MDHEN and SYDVKM. This CDR3 has 18 amino acids. CDR3 amino acids: CASSLPPRLREVSYEQYF.

The genes are TRBV27 and TRBJ2-1; TCRdb designates TRBD1, a call that cannot be tested without DNA. The length of the CDR3 is 13 residues. The V gene's germline CDR1 is MNHEY and CDR2 SMNVEV (reference sequence). CDR3 residues: CASTTGPYNEQFF.

The rearrangement joins TRBV5-1 to TRBJ2-1; the TCRdb D gene call, TRBD2, has no DNA to confirm it. The CDR3 is 17 amino acids. Germline CDR1 and CDR2: SGHRS and YFSETQ. The CDR3 is CASSSPSGRAVDSEQFF.

The chain is built from TRBV6-2 or TRBV6-3 and TRBJ2-1; TCRdb designates TRBD1, a call that cannot be tested without DNA. CDR3 length: 16 residues. The V gene's germline CDR1 is MNHEY and CDR2 SVGEGT. CDR3 sequence reads: CASSSIPSGTDSEQFF.

V gene TRBV4-3 combines with J gene TRBJ1-6. The germline CDR1 and CDR2 sequences are LGHNA and YSLEER. The CDR3 is made up of 16 amino acids. This CDR3 is CASSQDLGRNNSPLHF.

The chain uses TRBV28 and TRBJ2-1; the D call of TRBD2 rests on TCRdb alone, since no DNA is present to check it. The germline V gene encodes CDR1 MDHEN and CDR2 SYDVKM. The CDR3 consists of 14 residues. The CDR3 here is CASSPGASHNEQFF.

The rearrangement joins TRBV16 to TRBJ2-7. This CDR3 comprises 13 residues. Germline CDR1 reads KGHSY; CDR2 reads FQNENV. This CDR3 reads CASSQGVSYEQYF.

V and J are TRBV14 and TRBJ2-7. Germline V gene sequence: CDR1 SGHDN, CDR2 FVKESK. The length of the CDR3 is 14 residues. The CDR3 is CASSQDRLGYEQYF. Looking up the rest from reference TRBV14 and TRBJ2-7 gives the full variable domain: EAGVTQFPSHSVIEKGQTVTLRCDPISGHDNLYWYRRVMGKEIKFLLHFVKESKQDESGMPNNRFLAERTGGTYSTLKVQPAELEDSGVYFCASSQDRLGYEQYFGPGTRLTVT.

This rearrangement joins TRBV10-1 to TRBJ2-7; absent DNA, TCRdb's TRBD2 call cannot be checked. From germline, CDR1 is WNHNN and CDR2 SYGVQD (reference sequence). The CDR3 consists of 13 residues. CDR3 loop: CASNPREAYEQYF.

The rearrangement uses TRBV15 and TRBJ2-1; there is no DNA to check the TCRdb D call of TRBD1. Germline-derived CDR1 and CDR2 are LNHNV and YYDKDF (reference sequence). The length of the CDR3 is 13 residues. The CDR3 here is CAIQTRGSDEQFF.

The chain employs TRBV20-1 and TRBJ2-1; lacking DNA, the TRBD2 call made by TCRdb goes unchecked. The CDR3 runs 22 residues. CDR1 and CDR2 (germline): DFQATT, SNEGSKA (reference sequence). CDR3 region: CSARDLTVTTTLAGFPYNEQFF.

The chain uses TRBV28 and TRBJ1-1; TCRdb outputs TRBD1, but without DNA this stays unchecked. This CDR3 is 15 amino acids long. Germline CDR1 MDHEN, CDR2 SYDVKM. CDR3 region: CASSTHRGWDTEAFF.

The chain recombines TRBV4-2 with TRBJ2-5; TCRdb indicates TRBD1, and absent DNA this call remains unverified. CDR1 LGHNA and CDR2 YNFKEQ come from the germline V gene. The CDR3 is made up of 17 amino acids. This CDR3 is CASSQDQGGGTGETQYF.

V gene TRBV6-2 or TRBV6-3 combines with J gene TRBJ2-7; TCRdb lists TRBD1, though no DNA is available to test this call. CDR3 length: 15 amino acids. Per the germline V gene, CDR1 is MNHEY and CDR2 is SVGEGT. The CDR3 sequence is CASSFTGDLSYEQYF.

The rearrangement links TRBV3-1 to TRBJ2-2; the D call from TCRdb, TRBD2, cannot be confirmed without DNA. Germline CDR1 is LGHDT and CDR2 is YNNKEL (reference sequence). This CDR3 region has 19 residues. The CDR3 loop is CASSQDVRMGRSNTGELFF.

This chain links TRBV7-9 with TRBJ1-5; TCRdb calls TRBD1, which cannot be checked without DNA. Germline loops: CDR1 SEHNR, CDR2 FQNEAQ (reference sequence). The length of the CDR3 is 15 residues. Here the CDR3 reads CASSPRGGDNQPQHF. Drawing the rest from reference TRBV7-9 and TRBJ1-5, the complete variable domain is DTGVSQNPRHKITKRGQNVTFRCDPISEHNRLYWYRQTLGQGPEFLTYFQNEAQLEKSRLLSDRFSAERPKGSFSTLEIQRTEQGDSAMYLCASSPRGGDNQPQHFGDGTRLSIL.